Shown below are 16 T cell receptor beta chains from a single sample sequenced in a study of T-cell reconstitution after alpha-beta-depleted transplantation in children. TCRbeta library construction was performed incorporating unique molecular identifiers. Using its own MiXCR run on the PCR reads, TCRdb lists one record per CDR3 protein. The profile covers hundreds of thousands of distinct CDR3 sequences, with about 15% appearing a single time and roughly 5% taken by the ten largest. Source: PBMCs, mostly from graft donor cells, taken 360 days after TCRalphabeta/CD19-depleted stem cell transplant. The receptors derive from a male patient younger than 18 who had a stem cell transplant for acute lymphoblastic leukemia, so the T cells may come from the graft donor.

The rearrangement uses TRBV5-1 and TRBJ2-7; no clear D gene. Trimming pared 4 bases from V and 6 bases from J, leaving 14 bases between. This CDR3 region has 13 residues. CDR1 and CDR2 (germline): SGHRS, YFSETQ. In DNA, the CDR3 is TGCGCCAGCAGCATATACTCGAGCGCCGAGCAGTACTTC. Residues: CASSIYSSAEQYF.

In its sample, this clonotype was seen a few times. The chain links TRBV20-1 to TRBJ1-4, with a tentative D call TRBD1 (5 bases). The V gene's germline CDR1 is DFQATT and CDR2 SNEGSKA (reference sequence). This CDR3 has 17 amino acids. V gave up 0 bases and J gave up 5 bases, with 19 bases separating them. DNA for the CDR3: TGCAGTGCTAGAGATCCCGGGACGGACCTGAGGAATGAAAAACTGTTTTTT. Amino acid sequence: CSARDPGTDLRNEKLFF.

This chain links TRBV5-1 with TRBJ2-7; 7 nucleotides line up with TRBD2. V gave up 4 bases and J gave up 3 bases; unmatched junction bases: 7. Germline lookup yields CDR1 SGHRS and CDR2 YFSETQ. The CDR3 runs to 14 residues. The CDR3 sequence: CASSPPAGNYEQYF. The CDR3 coding sequence is TGCGCCAGCAGCCCGCCAGCGGGAAACTACGAGCAGTACTTC.

This rearrangement joins TRBV20-1 to TRBJ2-3, with TRBD2 matching over 8 bases. The CDR3 is 14 residues long. The ends lost 6 bases at V and 0 bases at J; junction bases unmatched: 5. Germline V lookup: CDR1 DFQATT, CDR2 SNEGSKA (reference sequence). This CDR3 is CSARLAKSTDTQYF. In DNA, the CDR3 is TGCAGTGCCCGACTAGCGAAGAGCACAGATACGCAGTATTTT.

V gene TRBV9 combines with J gene TRBJ2-7; no definite D call. V lost 0 bases and J 2 bases, leaving 9 bases between the germline ends. The CDR3 consists of 14 residues. CDR1 SGDLS and CDR2 YYNGEE come from the germline V gene. The chain's CDR3 is CASSVGWDPYEQYF. CDR3 DNA sequence: TGTGCCAGCAGCGTAGGGTGGGATCCCTACGAGCAGTACTTC.

This clonotype came up a few times. The rearrangement links TRBV11-2 to TRBJ2-1; D not certain. Trimming cost V 6 bases and J 4 bases, with 10 bases left between them. Germline values: CDR1 SGHAT, CDR2 FQNNGV. This CDR3 comprises 13 residues. CDR3 bases: TGTGCCAGCAGTTCCGTAATGTACAATGAGCAGTTCTTC. Residues: CASSSVMYNEQFF.

This clonotype was seen just once. The rearrangement uses TRBV12-3 or TRBV12-4 and TRBJ2-1, with 11 nucleotides matching TRBD2. V gave up 6 bases and J gave up 0 bases; unmatched junction bases: 10. The length of the CDR3 is 18 residues. The CDR3 nucleotides read TGTGCCAGCAGGCCGGGACTAGCGGACCTGAGCTCCTACAATGAGCAGTTCTTC. Encoded protein: CASRPGLADLSSYNEQFF.

This sequence joins TRBV12-3 or TRBV12-4 and TRBJ2-7; no clear D. V was shortened by 8 bases and J by 5 bases, with 16 bases between the two germline ends. The CDR3 contains 13 residues. CDR3 in amino acids: CASSPRQSHEQYF. The DNA of the CDR3 is TGTGCCAGCTCCCCGCGCCAGAGTCACGAGCAGTACTTC.

The chain employs TRBV5-1 and TRBJ2-7, with TRBD1 identical over 7 bases. Germline V CDR1 and CDR2: SGHRS, YFSETQ. CDR3 length equals 15 residues. V lost 5 bases to trimming and J lost 4 bases; unmatched junction nucleotides: 12. The CDR3 sequence: CASRSDQGVGYEQYF. DNA for the CDR3: TGCGCCAGCAGGTCAGACCAGGGGGTCGGTTACGAGCAGTACTTC.

This clonotype was detected many times. The CDR3: CSAPRLAGEETQYF. In DNA form, the CDR3 reads TGCAGTGCTCCCCGACTAGCGGGAGAAGAGACCCAGTACTTC. V gene TRBV20-1 combines with J gene TRBJ2-5, with 12 bases identical to TRBD2. The CDR3 has 14 amino acids. The J segment lost 3 bases and the V segment lost 5 bases, leaving 4 bases of the junction unmatched. Germline V CDR1 and CDR2: DFQATT, SNEGSKA (reference sequence).

The chain carries TRBV10-2 and TRBJ2-7; D tentatively fits TRBD1 or TRBD2 (5 bases each). CDR1 and CDR2 (germline): WSHSY, SAAADI. The CDR3 length is 16 residues. V was shortened by 6 bases and J by 3 bases, with 21 bases between the two germline ends. CDR3 region: CASRSPGRRDDYEQYF. The CDR3 nucleotides read TGCGCCAGCAGGTCACCGGGACGCAGAGACGACTACGAGCAGTACTTC.

This clonotype was counted only a few times. The chain employs TRBV20-1 and TRBJ2-7; D may be TRBD1 (5 bases). CDR3 size: 13 residues. Germline assignment: CDR1 DFQATT and CDR2 SNEGSKA (reference sequence). Trimming took off 4 bases at V and 2 bases at J, with 12 bases between the two ends. CDR3 region: CSANVRAAYEQYF. DNA of the CDR3: TGCAGTGCTAACGTCAGGGCGGCCTACGAGCAGTACTTC.

This clonotype appeared many times. The chain carries TRBV4-2 and TRBJ2-3; D is perhaps TRBD2 (5 bases). Germline V gives CDR1 LGHNA, CDR2 YNFKEQ. The ends were cut back, 0 bases at V and 1 base at J, with 11 bases in the middle. This CDR3 has 16 amino acids. The CDR3: CASSQDFGLRTDTQYF. CDR3 sequence (DNA): TGTGCCAGCAGCCAAGATTTTGGACTCCGCACAGATACGCAGTATTTT.

This clonotype was observed a handful of times. The chain combines TRBV12-3 or TRBV12-4 with TRBJ1-1; D is unresolved. Trimming removed 6 bases from V and 8 bases from J, with 19 bases in between. The CDR3 has 14 residues. DNA of the CDR3: TGTGCCAGCAGCCGGGTTATGAGGCGAGGGGAAGCTTTCTTT. It translates to CASSRVMRRGEAFF.

The V and J genes are TRBV7-2 and TRBJ2-5; 8 bases map to TRBD1. CDR3 length: 13 amino acids. V was pared by 4 bases and J by 4 bases, with 2 bases of the junction left unmatched. Germline loops: CDR1 SGHTA, CDR2 FQGNSA. In DNA, the CDR3 is TGTGCCAGCAGCTGGGACAGGACAGAGACCCAGTACTTC. Translation: CASSWDRTETQYF.

The chain recombines TRBV5-1 with TRBJ2-7, with 9 nucleotides matching TRBD1. Germline assignment: CDR1 SGHRS and CDR2 YFSETQ. The CDR3 covers 16 residues. After removal of 4 bases from V and 1 base from J, the junction contained 9 bases not matched to a gene. The CDR3 is CASSANPGQGSYEQYF. In nucleotides, the CDR3 is TGCGCCAGCAGCGCAAATCCGGGACAGGGATCCTACGAGCAGTACTTC.